These 15 T cell receptor beta chains share one sample of origin, sequenced in a study of STAT3 mutations in large granular lymphocyte leukemia. General observations from the study: At least one immunodominant TCR beta clonotype appeared in every T-cell large granular lymphocyte leukemia patient.

Generated by immunoSEQ multiplex PCR, the TCRdb table keeps only in-frame clones and is missing some. This sample yields 2,500 to 3,000 clones, of which roughly 30% are seen a single time; under 70% belongs to the top ten. What these receptors recognize is not known. The material sequenced was PBMCs. These receptors originate from a human donor with T large granular lymphocyte leukemia. Some clones in this sample may be carry-over from other donors' samples.

This clone was seen only a few times. The genes are TRBV7-2 and TRBJ2-7; TRBD1 matches 12 bases. In germline, CDR1 is SGHTA, CDR2 FQGNSA. The CDR3 totals 15 residues. V was clipped by 5 bases and J by 6 bases; unmatched bases: 8. The CDR3 region is CASSPTGTGGFEQYF. The CDR3 DNA is TGTGCCAGCAGCCCCACAGGGACAGGGGGCTTCGAGCAGTACTTC.

CDR3 sequence reads: CASSEMAGNYNEQFF. DNA for the CDR3: TGTGCCAGCAGCGAGATGGCGGGGAACTACAATGAGCAGTTCTTC. This chain links TRBV9 with TRBJ2-1; D possibly corresponds to TRBD2 (6 bases). Deletions cut 3 bases from V and 3 bases from J, with 13 bases between. Germline CDR1 and CDR2: SGDLS and YYNGEE. The CDR3 has 15 amino acids.

This clone showed up just once. The DNA for the CDR3 is TGTGCCAGCAGCTTAGGGACGGACAATGGCTACACCTTC. Amino acid sequence: CASSLGTDNGYTF. The chain is built from TRBV7-9 and TRBJ1-2; tentative D call: TRBD1 (5 bases). Germline V gene lookup returns CDR1 SEHNR and CDR2 FQNEAQ (reference sequence). This CDR3 spans 13 amino acids. V lost 1 base and J lost 6, with 9 bases in between.

There are a few counts of this clone. This chain joins TRBV11-2 and TRBJ2-7; the D is unclear. Trimming took off 1 base at V and 7 bases at J, with 11 bases between the two ends. Germline CDR1 SGHAT, CDR2 FQNNGV. This CDR3 comprises 13 residues. The CDR3 reads CASSLGRPEEQYF. In DNA, the CDR3 is TGTGCCAGCAGCTTAGGCAGGCCGGAAGAGCAGTACTTC. Filled out from reference TRBV11-2 and TRBJ2-7, the complete variable domain reads EAGVAQSPRYKIIEKRQSVAFWCNPISGHATLYWYQQILGQGPKLLIQFQNNGVVDDSQLPKDRFSAERLKGVDSTLKIQPAKLEDSAVYLCASSLGRPEEQYFGPGTRLTVT.

The chain's CDR3 is CAWTNSAEAFF. For the CDR3, the DNA is TGTGCCTGGACCAACAGCGCTGAAGCTTTCTTT. The chain uses TRBV30 and TRBJ1-1, with D unclear. Between the trimmed V and J ends, which lost 4 bases and 6 bases, there was a span of 9 bases. Germline CDR1 and CDR2: GTSNPN and SVGIG (reference sequence). This CDR3 contains 11 residues.

The chain has TRBV29-1 and TRBJ2-5; 12 bases align to TRBD2. This CDR3 is built from 15 residues. The V segment lost 4 bases and the J segment 1 base; nucleotides outside the gene matches: 4. Germline lookup yields CDR1 SQVTM and CDR2 ANQGSEA. CDR3 coding DNA: TGCAGCGTTGGGGGGACTAGCGGGTCCCAAGAGACCCAGTACTTC. Amino acids: CSVGGTSGSQETQYF.

The chain links TRBV5-1 to TRBJ1-6; 8 nucleotides agree with TRBD1. With 2 bases clipped from V and 7 bases from J, the junction kept 2 bases outside the gene matches. CDR1 is SGHRS, CDR2 YFSETQ, per germline. The CDR3 contains 14 residues. The CDR3 sequence: CASSLGQGNSPLHF. The CDR3 DNA sequence: TGCGCCAGCAGCTTAGGACAGGGAAATTCACCCCTCCACTTT.

The rearrangement joins TRBV19 to TRBJ1-1; 7 nucleotides match TRBD1. From germline, CDR1 is LNHDA and CDR2 SQIVND (reference sequence). The CDR3 has 16 amino acids. V lost 8 bases to trimming and J lost 1 base; unmatched junction nucleotides: 13. The CDR3 sequence: CASYPDIRGRNTEAFF. The DNA of the CDR3 is TGTGCCAGTTATCCTGATATCAGGGGGAGGAACACTGAAGCTTTCTTT.

The chain combines TRBV4-1 with TRBJ1-2; tentative D call: TRBD1 (6 bases). V lost 0 bases and J lost 4, with 12 bases in between. The V gene's germline CDR1 is MGHRA and CDR2 YSYEKL. This CDR3 spans 15 amino acids. DNA for the CDR3: TGCGCCAGCAGCCAAGAAACAGGGAAGAGCTATGGCTACACCTTC. Translating it yields CASSQETGKSYGYTF.

In its sample, this clone is medium-sized. J is TRBJ1-2 and V is TRBV7-9; D gene unclear. The CDR3 extends over 11 amino acids. Trimming pared 5 bases from V and 7 bases from J, leaving 8 bases between. Per germline, CDR1 SEHNR and CDR2 FQNEAQ (reference sequence). The CDR3, as DNA: TGTGCCAGCAGCGCCAGAGGTGGCTACACCTTC. It yields the protein CASSARGGYTF.

Notes on this clone: A far larger clone differs by one base, so this is likely a read error. J is TRBJ2-7 and V is TRBV13, with D possibly TRBD2 on 6 matching bases. Trimming left V 3 bases short and J 4 bases short, with 16 bases between. The CDR3 has 15 amino acids. Germline V CDR1 and CDR2: PRHDT, FYEKMQ (reference sequence). This CDR3 is CASSLGWDFGYEQYF. In DNA, the CDR3 is TGTGCCAGCAGCTTGGGGTGGGACTTCGGGTACGAGCAGTACTTC.

This clone was picked up one time. The rearrangement links TRBV18 to TRBJ1-1; D gene uncertain. Trimming left V 2 bases short and J 1 base short, with 8 bases between. The CDR3 sequence is 14 residues long. From germline, CDR1 is KGHSH and CDR2 LQKENI. The DNA of the CDR3 is TGTGCCAGCTCACCAGGGCAGGAGAACACTGAAGCTTTCTTT. The encoded protein is CASSPGQENTEAFF.

This clone was counted a few times. This chain links TRBV29-1 with TRBJ2-3, with TRBD1 identical over 9 bases. Germline V gene sequence: CDR1 SQVTM, CDR2 ANQGSEA. V lost 4 bases to trimming and J lost 3 bases; unmatched junction nucleotides: 17. The CDR3 spans 18 residues. The CDR3 here is CSVVGGWGQGGGTDTQYF. CDR3 DNA sequence: TGCAGCGTTGTTGGAGGGTGGGGACAGGGTGGCGGGACAGATACGCAGTATTTT.

The V call is TRBV30, the J call TRBJ1-2, with 8 bases matching TRBD1. The CDR3 consists of 14 residues. V lost 1 base, J lost 7 bases, and 8 bases stayed unmatched. CDR1 and CDR2 (germline): GTSNPN, SVGIG (reference sequence). The CDR3 nucleotides read TGTGCCTGGAGTGGTTGGACAGGGTCGAGTGGCTACACCTTC. Translation gives CAWSGWTGSSGYTF.

V and J are TRBV30 and TRBJ2-7, with D perhaps matching TRBD1 (5 bases). The length of the CDR3 is 16 residues. V was cut by 0 bases and J by 0 bases, with 15 bases left in between. Germline values: CDR1 GTSNPN, CDR2 SVGIG (reference sequence). The CDR3 region is CAWSVGVRARSYEQYF. The CDR3 nucleotides are TGTGCCTGGAGTGTAGGAGTCAGGGCTCGCTCCTACGAGCAGTACTTC. The full variable domain, with the rest looked up from reference TRBV30 and TRBJ2-7, is SQTIHQWPATLVQPVGSPLSLECTVEGTSNPNLYWYRQAAGRGLQLLFYSVGIGQISSEVPQNLSASRPQDRQFILSSKKLLLSDSGFYLCAWSVGVRARSYEQYFGPGTRLTVT.